The 7 T cell receptor beta chains reported below all come from one sample, sequenced in a study of blood T cell repertoires in COVID-19. The table came from immunoSEQ multiplex PCR; TCRdb's copy has only in-frame clones and leaves some out. Of about 260,000 clones listed, roughly 90% are singletons. Sequencing input: peripheral blood. These receptors were collected from a woman in her 30s with COVID-19, enrolled during active disease.

The chain is built from TRBV20-1 and TRBJ2-1; D uncertain. Germline lookup yields CDR1 DFQATT and CDR2 SNEGSKA (reference sequence). This CDR3 comprises 10 residues. V lost 6 bases and J lost 6, with 6 bases in between. CDR3 DNA sequence: TGCAGTGCCGCCGGCAATGAGCAGTTCTTC. Protein sequence: CSAAGNEQFF.

The chain employs TRBV6-2 or TRBV6-3 and TRBJ1-1; D not resolved. This CDR3 has 14 residues. V lost 2 bases to trimming and J lost 5 bases, with 12 bases between them. Per germline, CDR1 MNHEY and CDR2 SVGEGT. The CDR3 reads CASSYVGGGTEAFF. The CDR3 bases are TGTGCCAGCAGTTACGTTGGAGGAGGAACTGAAGCTTTCTTT.

This chain uses TRBV5-6 with TRBJ1-6; no reliable D call. Germline lookup yields CDR1 SGHDT and CDR2 YYEEEE. This CDR3 has 15 residues. Trimming removed 5 bases from V and 10 bases from J, with 19 bases in between. CDR3 loop: CASSSGPTYGSPLHF. The CDR3 DNA reads as TGTGCCAGCAGTTCGGGTCCTACCTATGGGTCACCCCTCCACTTT.

The chain couples TRBV3-1 (or the pseudogene TRBV3-2) to TRBJ2-5; possible D gene TRBD2, 6 bases. V was trimmed by 4 bases and J by 5 bases, leaving 17 bases between them. CDR1 is LGHDT and CDR2 is YNNKEL in the germline V gene (reference sequence). This CDR3 comprises 15 residues. Here the CDR3 DNA reads TGTGCCAGCAGCCTACCCACGGGCGGGATGGAGACCCAGTACTTC. Translating gives CASSLPTGGMETQYF.

Only one count was recorded for this clone. This sample includes further DNA sequences coding for the same CDR3. This chain links TRBV28 with TRBJ1-4; D remains ambiguous. The CDR3 is 13 residues long. Germline V lookup: CDR1 MDHEN, CDR2 SYDVKM. Between the trimmed V and J ends, which lost 5 bases and 8 bases, there was a span of 12 bases. In DNA, the CDR3 is TGTGCCAGCAGTCCCCGGGGTGGGGAAAAACTGTTTTTT. Its translation is CASSPRGGEKLFF.

This chain links TRBV5-1 with TRBJ2-6; D remains unclear. Germline CDR1 and CDR2: SGHRS and YFSETQ. The CDR3 runs to 13 residues. V was trimmed by 7 bases and J by 0 bases, leaving 5 bases between them. CDR3 nucleotides: TGCGCCAGCCGCGGCTCTGGGGCCAACGTCCTGACTTTC. Protein: CASRGSGANVLTF.

This chain connects TRBV9 to TRBJ2-7; D is ambiguous. The germline V gene encodes CDR1 SGDLS and CDR2 YYNGEE. The CDR3 extends over 14 amino acids. V was clipped by 0 bases and J by 2 bases, with 9 bases between them. The CDR3 protein is CASSVGSRTYEQYF. The CDR3, as DNA: TGTGCCAGCAGCGTAGGGAGTCGTACCTACGAGCAGTACTTC.